This T cell receptor beta chain emerged from a study of OX40 agonist ivuxolimab in advanced cancers. This table comes from immunoSEQ multiplex PCR, and its TCRdb copy is limited to in-frame clones, with some not included. The table shows more than 55,000 clones, with 88% occurring only once. V was cut by 2 bases and J by 4 bases, with 18 bases left in between. The CDR3 consists of 16 residues. Germline CDR1 SGDLS, CDR2 YYNGEE. V is TRBV9 and J is TRBJ1-2; TRBD1 is a possible D gene (5 bases). The clonotype comes from an adult with an advanced solid tumor such as melanoma, head and neck, liver or kidney cancer. Sequencing was performed on CD4+ or CD8+ T cells sorted from blood, taken in a trial of the OX40 agonist ivuxolimab. CDR3 amino acids: CASSVAKTDLTYGYTF. The CDR3 DNA reads as TGTGCCAGCAGCGTTGCTAAGACAGACTTGACCTATGGCTACACCTTC.